This T cell receptor beta chain was captured in a study of T cells in Graves' hyperthyroidism and ophthalmopathy. TCR beta CDR3 regions were amplified from RNA. Primed by the HTBI set, a first-round RT-PCR was run on the TCR CDR3. TCRdb fed the multiplex PCR reads into MiXCR, producing one record per CDR3 protein. This table holds under 350,000 distinct CDR3 sequences, roughly a fifth found once. This CDR3 spans 13 amino acids. Germline V lookup: CDR1 SEHNR, CDR2 FQNEAQ (reference sequence). The V end lost 5 bases, the J end lost 5 bases, and 10 bases lay between the germline ends. Each 10 ml fresh peripheral blood draw supplied the PBMCs.

The sequenced sample consisted of blood. The sequence was obtained from a woman between 50 and 59 years old with Graves' hyperthyroidism. V usage is TRBV7-9 and J usage is TRBJ1-5; D gene unclear. In nucleotides, the CDR3 is TGTGCCAGCAGCGTTCAATGGGATCAGCCCCAGCATTTT. The encoded protein is CASSVQWDQPQHF.